Following are 16 T cell receptor beta chains from one sample sequenced in a study of PD-1 blockade in classical Hodgkin lymphoma. Every single patient, without exception, relapsed after autologous stem cell transplantation, and brentuximab vedotin exposure varied. This table comes from immunoSEQ multiplex PCR, and its TCRdb copy is limited to in-frame clones, with some not included. The data show 50,000 or so clones, under 95% seen once. Sample: peripheral blood mononuclear cells (PBMCs), taken before the second cycle of nivolumab. These receptors all stem from a human donor with classical Hodgkin lymphoma.

The V gene is TRBV27, the J gene TRBJ1-2; 9 nucleotides agree with TRBD1. With V trimmed by 2 bases and J by 3 bases, 7 bases remained unmatched. Germline V gives CDR1 MNHEY, CDR2 SMNVEV (reference sequence). This CDR3 is 16 amino acids long. CDR3 nucleotide sequence: TGTGCCAGCAGTTTACGTCGGGACAGGGCGCACTATGGCTACACCTTC. This encodes CASSLRRDRAHYGYTF.

The V call is TRBV29-1, the J call TRBJ2-7; D might be TRBD1 or TRBD2, each matching 5 bases. CDR1 is SQVTM and CDR2 is ANQGSEA in the germline V gene. CDR3 length: 12 residues. Deletions cut 5 bases from V and 7 bases from J, with 15 bases between. The CDR3 loop is CSVRGTPGEQYF. Here the CDR3 DNA reads TGCAGCGTTCGAGGGACCCCGGGGGAGCAGTACTTC.

This chain links TRBV7-9 with TRBJ1-2; no clear D. The CDR3 extends over 13 amino acids. Trimming took off 5 bases at V and 2 bases at J, with 9 bases between the two ends. The germline V gene encodes CDR1 SEHNR and CDR2 FQNEAQ (reference sequence). The CDR3 loop is CASSPRINYGYTF. The CDR3 region has the DNA TGTGCCAGCAGCCCCAGGATCAACTATGGCTACACCTTC.

The chain employs TRBV7-9 and TRBJ2-7, with D tentatively TRBD1 or TRBD2 (5 bases each). Looked up from germline, CDR1 is SEHNR and CDR2 is FQNEAQ (reference sequence). The CDR3 contains 12 residues. Trimming took off 8 bases at V and 5 bases at J, with 13 bases between the two ends. CDR3 region: CASSGTSDEQYF. CDR3 sequence (DNA): TGTGCCAGCTCCGGGACGTCCGACGAGCAGTACTTC.

The rearrangement joins TRBV29-1 to TRBJ1-5; D unresolved. Germline CDR1 SQVTM, CDR2 ANQGSEA. The CDR3 spans 13 residues. Between the trimmed V and J ends, which lost 0 bases and 3 bases, there was a span of 6 bases. The CDR3 reads CSVEDWPNQPQHF. The CDR3 DNA sequence: TGCAGCGTTGAAGATTGGCCCAATCAGCCCCAGCATTTT. Full variable domain (remainder filled in from reference TRBV29-1 and TRBJ1-5): SAVISQKPSRDICQRGTSLTIQCQVDSQVTMMFWYRQQPGQSLTLIATANQGSEATYESGFVIDKFPISRPNLTFSTLTVSNMSPEDSSIYLCSVEDWPNQPQHFGDGTRLSIL.

V and J are TRBV5-1 and TRBJ2-1, with 7 bases that match TRBD2. The CDR3 extends over 15 amino acids. Trimming cost V 2 bases and J 8 bases; bases outside gene matches: 10. Germline V gene lookup returns CDR1 SGHRS and CDR2 YFSETQ. CDR3 loop: CASSFASGEAHEQFF. In nucleotides, the CDR3 is TGCGCCAGCAGCTTTGCGAGCGGGGAGGCGCATGAGCAGTTCTTC.

Worth noting for this clone: Mismatch with germline at one junction end may stem from a read error. V is TRBV18 and J is TRBJ2-7; TRBD1 is a possible D gene (5 bases). The CDR3 has 15 residues. Germline V CDR1 and CDR2: KGHSH, LQKENI. The CDR3: CASSPPDGLRAEQCF. DNA of the CDR3: TGTGCCAGCTCACCCCCTGATGGTCTCAGGGCCGAGCAGTGCTTC.

The V gene is TRBV19, the J gene TRBJ1-5; 10 bases match TRBD1. Germline V gene sequence: CDR1 LNHDA, CDR2 SQIVND (reference sequence). V lost 6 bases, J lost 6 bases, and 8 bases stayed unmatched. This CDR3 spans 15 amino acids. The CDR3 loop is CASSGPGQGSQPQHF. The DNA of the CDR3 is TGTGCCAGTAGCGGACCGGGACAGGGGAGTCAGCCCCAGCATTTT.

V and J are TRBV5-4 and TRBJ2-7; D not certain. V was clipped by 4 bases and J by 6 bases, with 14 bases between them. The CDR3 extends over 13 amino acids. Germline CDR1 SGHNT, CDR2 YYREEE (reference sequence). For the CDR3, the DNA is TGTGCCAGCAGCCCGGAGTCGGGCCTCGAGCAGTACTTC. It is translated as CASSPESGLEQYF.

In regard to this clone: A much larger clone sits a single nucleotide away, making a read error possible. This CDR3 is also generated by other DNA sequences in the sample. V gene TRBV9 combines with J gene TRBJ2-1, with D possibly matching TRBD2 (5 bases). This CDR3 is built from 16 residues. Germline assignment: CDR1 SGDLS and CDR2 YYNGEE. The CDR3: CASSVNDASSYNEQFF. As DNA, the CDR3 is TGTGCCAGTAGCGTAAATGACGCGAGCTCCTACAATGAGCAGTTCTTC.

The sample holds a few counts of this clone. This sequence joins TRBV5-6 and TRBJ2-5; D may be TRBD1 or TRBD2 (5 bases each). This CDR3 spans 11 amino acids. Per the germline V gene, CDR1 is SGHDT and CDR2 is YYEEEE. Trimming cost V 7 bases and J 6 bases, with 10 bases left between them. CDR3 amino acids: CASEWGKTQYF. In DNA form, the CDR3 reads TGTGCCAGCGAGTGGGGGAAGACCCAGTACTTC.

The chain combines TRBV18 with TRBJ2-7, with D unclear. Germline values: CDR1 KGHSH, CDR2 LQKENI. Trimming took off 0 bases at V and 2 bases at J, with 14 bases between the two ends. This CDR3 is 16 amino acids long. CDR3 protein: CASSPPGRFSTYEQYF. CDR3 sequence (DNA): TGTGCCAGCTCACCACCGGGCAGGTTTTCAACCTACGAGCAGTACTTC.

The chain couples TRBV27 to TRBJ1-2, with a possible D match to TRBD1 (6 bases). Deletions cut 0 bases from V and 8 bases from J, with 19 bases between. There are 16 residues in the CDR3. Germline assignment: CDR1 MNHEY and CDR2 SMNVEV (reference sequence). The CDR3 nucleotides are TGTGCCAGCAGTTTATCGGGAACAGGGAGGAGGGGGGGCTACACCTTC. This gives the protein CASSLSGTGRRGGYTF.

In its sample, this clone was seen once. CDR3 nucleotides: TGTGCCTGGAGTGTACTCTTTACCCCCCCACAGCACCGCTCCTATAATTCACCCCTCCACTTT. Protein: CAWSVLFTPPQHRSYNSPLHF. V usage is TRBV30 and J usage is TRBJ1-6; D is undetermined. Germline CDR1 and CDR2: GTSNPN and SVGIG (reference sequence). The V gene lost 0 bases and the J gene lost 0 bases, with 24 bases spanning the gap. The CDR3 spans 21 residues.

On this clone: A read error may produce the germline difference seen at one junction end. The rearrangement uses TRBV30 and TRBJ1-5; no firm D call. CDR1 and CDR2 from the germline V gene are GTSNPN and SVGIG (reference sequence). The CDR3 has 13 residues. The CDR3 region has the DNA TGTGCCTGGAGTTCCCCATCTGGGCCGAGTATCGATTTT. Amino acid sequence: CAWSSPSGPSIDF.

The V gene is TRBV5-1, the J gene TRBJ2-7, with a tentative D call TRBD1 (6 bases). Germline V lookup: CDR1 SGHRS, CDR2 YFSETQ. V shed 8 bases and J shed 5 bases, with 23 bases lying between them. The CDR3 contains 15 residues. The CDR3 sequence is CASRSVERGSHEQYF. Here the CDR3 DNA reads TGCGCCAGTCGGAGTGTGGAAAGGGGGTCTCACGAGCAGTACTTC.